Listed here are 8 T cell receptor beta chains from one sample, sequenced in a study of blood T cell repertoires in COVID-19. TCRdb keeps only in-frame clones here, not all; method: immunoSEQ multiplex PCR. The sample lists fewer than 500,000 clones, approximately 90% occurring once. Sequences were obtained from PBMCs or T cells enriched from blood (not recorded which). These receptors were taken from a woman aged 25 to 39 with acute COVID-19.

The chain couples TRBV6-6 to TRBJ1-5; D is unresolved. Germline V gene data show CDR1 as MNHNY and CDR2 as SVGAGI (reference sequence). The CDR3 length is 13 residues. V lost 5 bases and J 4 bases, leaving 9 bases between the germline ends. CDR3 sequence reads: CASSTGINQPQHF. The DNA of the CDR3 is TGTGCCAGCAGTACCGGGATTAATCAGCCCCAGCATTTT.

This chain joins TRBV7-2 and TRBJ1-2; TRBD1 agrees at 8 bases. Per the germline V gene, CDR1 is SGHTA and CDR2 is FQGNSA. J gave up 9 bases and V 0 bases, and 12 bases lay outside the gene matches. The CDR3 loop spans 16 amino acids. The CDR3 region has the DNA TGTGCCAGCAGCTTAGCGCCGACAGGGGTGCAGGGAAGCTACACCTTC. Protein sequence: CASSLAPTGVQGSYTF.

The chain recombines TRBV6-1 with TRBJ1-6; D remains unclear. Trimming stripped 7 bases from V and 7 bases from J, with 17 bases between. Germline values: CDR1 MNHNS, CDR2 SASEGT. This CDR3 has 15 residues. The chain's CDR3 is CASIITPGNNSPLHF. In DNA form, the CDR3 reads TGTGCCAGCATCATAACTCCGGGGAACAATTCACCCCTCCACTTT.

This clone was recorded once. This chain links TRBV5-5 with TRBJ1-6; D not certain. Per germline, CDR1 SGHKS and CDR2 YYEKEE (reference sequence). This CDR3 has 16 amino acids. Trimming left V 4 bases short and J 10 bases short, with 21 bases between. CDR3 in DNA: TGTGCCAGCAGCGGTGACCTTAGAGGGAGCGGCTCACCCCTCCACTTT. Its translation: CASSGDLRGSGSPLHF.

This CDR3 reads CASSQEGLNEQFF. CDR3 DNA sequence: TGCGCCAGCAGCCAAGAGGGACTCAATGAGCAGTTCTTC. The V and J genes are TRBV4-3 and TRBJ2-1, with D tentatively TRBD2 (6 bases). V gave up 0 bases and J gave up 6 bases, with 6 bases separating them. CDR3 length: 13 amino acids. Germline CDR1 is LGHNA and CDR2 is YSLEER.

V and J are TRBV7-3 and TRBJ2-1; TRBD1 might be the D (5 bases). V lost 6 bases and J 3 bases, leaving 15 bases between the germline ends. Per germline, CDR1 SGHTA and CDR2 FQGTGA. The CDR3 is 15 residues long. CDR3 sequence (DNA): TGTGCCAGCAGTCCTGACCCGCAGGGCTACAATGAGCAGTTCTTC. It yields the protein CASSPDPQGYNEQFF.

Only one count was recorded for this clone. Within the sample, other DNA sequences also encode this same CDR3. The V call is TRBV12-3 or TRBV12-4, the J call TRBJ2-7; D not certain. The CDR3 is 11 amino acids. Between the trimmed V and J ends, which lost 3 bases and 3 bases, there was a span of 3 bases. This chain's CDR3 is CASSFGYEQYF. DNA of the CDR3: TGTGCCAGCAGTTTCGGCTACGAGCAGTACTTC.

This clone has only one observation. V is TRBV7-2 and J is TRBJ1-2; D remains ambiguous. The CDR3 is 15 amino acids. CDR1 is SGHTA and CDR2 is FQGNSA in the germline V gene. Trimming took 2 bases from V and 5 from J, leaving 15 bases between them. CDR3 nucleotide sequence: TGTGCCAGCAGCTTATGGGCAGAGGAGGTTTATGGCTACACCTTC. Protein: CASSLWAEEVYGYTF.